These 11 T cell receptor beta chains originate from one sample sequenced in a study of cytomegalovirus exposure and HLA in healthy donors. The PCR had 60 Vbeta and 13 Jbeta primers. Here immunoSEQ multiplex PCR was the method, and the copy in TCRdb shows in-frame clones only, minus some. The sample lists 100,000 to 150,000 clones, around 74% occurring once. Sequencing was done on a sample of PBMCs. The source of these receptors is a male donor in good health and CMV-seronegative.

The chain is built from TRBV6-6 and TRBJ1-1, with 7 bases fitting TRBD1. Losses at the gene ends were 5 bases for V and 5 bases for J; bases not matched to a gene: 2. Germline-derived CDR1 and CDR2 are MNHNY and SVGAGI (reference sequence). The CDR3 extends over 12 amino acids. CDR3 nucleotide sequence: TGTGCCAGCAGTCTACAGGGGACTGAAGCTTTCTTT. Its protein is CASSLQGTEAFF.

The V call is TRBV28, the J call TRBJ1-6; D not resolved. V dropped 5 bases and J dropped 10 bases, with 15 bases sitting between them. CDR3 length: 14 residues. The germline V gene encodes CDR1 MDHEN and CDR2 SYDVKM. CDR3 DNA sequence: TGTGCCAGCAGTCTAAACGACTTCTGGTCACCCCTCCACTTT. Translation: CASSLNDFWSPLHF.

This clone was recorded a few times. The chain has TRBV11-2 and TRBJ1-4, with 9 positions matching TRBD1. J was trimmed by 8 bases and V by 5 bases; bases with no gene match: 12. CDR3 length: 16 amino acids. Germline assignment: CDR1 SGHAT and CDR2 FQNNGV. The CDR3 sequence: CASSLNTGGAGEKLFF. Written as DNA, the CDR3 is TGTGCCAGCAGCCTAAACACAGGGGGCGCGGGAGAAAAACTGTTTTTT. Drawing the rest from reference TRBV11-2 and TRBJ1-4, the complete variable domain is EAGVAQSPRYKIIEKRQSVAFWCNPISGHATLYWYQQILGQGPKLLIQFQNNGVVDDSQLPKDRFSAERLKGVDSTLKIQPAKLEDSAVYLCASSLNTGGAGEKLFFGSGTQLSVL.

The chain joins TRBV7-9 to TRBJ2-7; 7 bases fit TRBD1. Trimming cost V 7 bases and J 5 bases; bases outside gene matches: 8. CDR1 is SEHNR, CDR2 FQNEAQ, per germline (reference sequence). The CDR3 loop spans 13 amino acids. The CDR3 protein is CASTPGQRDEQYF. In nucleotides, the CDR3 is TGTGCCAGCACCCCGGGACAGAGGGACGAGCAGTACTTC.

V gene TRBV7-9 combines with J gene TRBJ1-2; 7 bases align to TRBD1. Trimming at V came to 5 bases and at J to 0 bases, leaving 12 bases not matched to a gene. Germline CDR1 reads SEHNR; CDR2 reads FQNEAQ (reference sequence). The CDR3 totals 17 residues. This CDR3 reads CASSPDRVVPTNYGYTF. For the CDR3, the DNA is TGTGCCAGCAGCCCCGACAGGGTAGTTCCGACTAACTATGGCTACACCTTC.

This clone was seen more than once but under ten times. The chain carries TRBV29-1 and TRBJ1-2, with D possibly being TRBD1 (5 bases). CDR3 length: 12 amino acids. Trimming took 5 bases from V and 4 from J, leaving 11 bases between them. Looked up from germline, CDR1 is SQVTM and CDR2 is ANQGSEA. In DNA form, the CDR3 reads TGCAGCGTTATCCAGGGATTCTATGGCTACACCTTC. Translated, it gives CSVIQGFYGYTF.

The DNA for the CDR3 is TGTGCCAGCAGTTTAGGGGAGAACTATGGCTACACCTTC. Encoded protein: CASSLGENYGYTF. This rearrangement joins TRBV27 to TRBJ1-2, with D unclear. CDR3 length equals 13 residues. V was shortened by 2 bases and J by 2 bases, with 6 bases between the two germline ends. Germline V lookup: CDR1 MNHEY, CDR2 SMNVEV (reference sequence).

The chain joins TRBV7-9 to TRBJ1-2; D gene ambiguous. Germline CDR1 is SEHNR and CDR2 is FQNEAQ (reference sequence). The V end lost 1 base, the J end lost 8 bases, and 14 bases lay between the germline ends. This CDR3 region has 14 residues. The CDR3 DNA reads TGTGCCAGCAGCTTAGTGGGCGGGTCGGGAGGCTACACCTTC. It translates to CASSLVGGSGGYTF.

The sample holds one count of this clone. The rearrangement joins TRBV5-6 to TRBJ2-7; TRBD1 matches at 8 bases. The junction had 2 bases not matched to a gene; V was cut back by 0 bases and J by 6 bases. The CDR3 has 13 amino acids. Germline V gives CDR1 SGHDT, CDR2 YYEEEE. DNA for the CDR3: TGTGCCAGCAGCTTGGGACAGGGGACCGAGCAGTACTTC. This codes for CASSLGQGTEQYF.

This clone appeared once. This chain joins TRBV9 and TRBJ2-5; weak D call: TRBD2 (6 bases). CDR1 and CDR2 (germline): SGDLS, YYNGEE. Trimming took off 4 bases at V and 1 base at J, with 20 bases between the two ends. The CDR3 is 17 residues long. The DNA for the CDR3 is TGTGCCAGCAGCCCCCATGGGACTCCCAAGACCCAAGAGACCCAGTACTTC. Its protein product is CASSPHGTPKTQETQYF. Using reference TRBV9 and TRBJ2-5 for the parts outside the CDR3, the full variable domain is DSGVTQTPKHLITATGQRVTLRCSPRSGDLSVYWYQQSLDQGLQFLIQYYNGEERAKGNILERFSAQQFPDLHSELNLSSLELGDSALYFCASSPHGTPKTQETQYFGPGTRLLVL.

The chain recombines TRBV6-6 with TRBJ2-3; no definite D call. The CDR3 sequence is 13 residues long. Deletions cut 0 bases from V and 6 bases from J, with 7 bases between. Germline V gene data show CDR1 as MNHNY and CDR2 as SVGAGI (reference sequence). The CDR3 loop is CASSYSRSDTQYF. The CDR3 DNA sequence: TGTGCCAGCAGTTACTCCCGGTCTGATACGCAGTATTTT.